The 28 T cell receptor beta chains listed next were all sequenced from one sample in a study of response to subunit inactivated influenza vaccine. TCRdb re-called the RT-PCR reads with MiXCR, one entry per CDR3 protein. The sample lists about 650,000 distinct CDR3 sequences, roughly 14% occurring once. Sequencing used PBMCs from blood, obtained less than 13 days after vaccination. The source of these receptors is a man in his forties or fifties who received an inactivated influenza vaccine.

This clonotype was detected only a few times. CDR3: CASSLVSQVAYEQYF. CDR3 in DNA: TGTGCCAGCAGCTTGGTGTCTCAGGTTGCCTACGAGCAGTACTTC. The J gene is TRBJ2-7, the V gene TRBV5-5; no firm D call. The CDR3 sequence is 15 residues long. Germline CDR1 reads SGHKS; CDR2 reads YYEKEE (reference sequence). The germline V and J ends were trimmed by 0 bases and 2 bases, with 12 bases remaining between them.

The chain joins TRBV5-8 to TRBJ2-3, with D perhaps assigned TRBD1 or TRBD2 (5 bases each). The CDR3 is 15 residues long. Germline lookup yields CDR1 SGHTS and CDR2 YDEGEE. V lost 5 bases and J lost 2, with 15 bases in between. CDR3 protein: CASRPRDGATDTQYF. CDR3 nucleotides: TGTGCCAGCAGGCCCCGGGACGGGGCCACAGATACGCAGTATTTT.

CDR3 protein: CASTSSGRANEQFF. The CDR3 bases are TGCGCCAGCACCTCCAGCGGGAGGGCCAATGAGCAGTTCTTC. This chain links TRBV5-1 with TRBJ2-1; 10 bases agree with TRBD2. Germline loops: CDR1 SGHRS, CDR2 YFSETQ. There are 14 residues in the CDR3. V lost 6 bases to trimming and J lost 6 bases; unmatched junction nucleotides: 6.

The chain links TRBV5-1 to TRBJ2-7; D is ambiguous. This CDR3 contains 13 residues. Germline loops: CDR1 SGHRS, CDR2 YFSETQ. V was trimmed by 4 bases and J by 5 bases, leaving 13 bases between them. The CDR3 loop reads CASSLHPVNEQYF. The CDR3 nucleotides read TGCGCCAGCAGCCTACACCCAGTTAACGAGCAGTACTTC. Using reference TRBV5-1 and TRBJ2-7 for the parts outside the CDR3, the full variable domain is KAGVTQTPRYLIKTRGQQVTLSCSPISGHRSVSWYQQTPGQGLQFLFEYFSETQRNKGNFPGRFSGRQFSNSRSEMNVSTLELGDSALYLCASSLHPVNEQYFGPGTRLTVT.

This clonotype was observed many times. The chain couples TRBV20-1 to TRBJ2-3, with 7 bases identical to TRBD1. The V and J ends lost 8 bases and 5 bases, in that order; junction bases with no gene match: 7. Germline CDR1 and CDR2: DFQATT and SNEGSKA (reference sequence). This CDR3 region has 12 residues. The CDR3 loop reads CSLGGWQDTQYF. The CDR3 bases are TGCAGTCTAGGGGGCTGGCAAGATACGCAGTATTTT.

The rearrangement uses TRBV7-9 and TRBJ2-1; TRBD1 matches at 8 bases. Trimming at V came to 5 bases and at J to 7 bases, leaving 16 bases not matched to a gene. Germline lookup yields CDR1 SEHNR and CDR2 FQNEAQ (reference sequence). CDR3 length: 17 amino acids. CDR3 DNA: TGTGCCAGCAGCGACTATCCTACTCGGGACAGGAGAAATGAGCAGTTCTTC. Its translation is CASSDYPTRDRRNEQFF.

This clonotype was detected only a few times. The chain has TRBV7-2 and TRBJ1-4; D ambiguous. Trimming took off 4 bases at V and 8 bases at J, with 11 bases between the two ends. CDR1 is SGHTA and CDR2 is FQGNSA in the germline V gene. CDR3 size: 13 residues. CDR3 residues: CASSSRAAEKLFF. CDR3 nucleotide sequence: TGTGCCAGCAGCTCAAGGGCGGCCGAAAAACTGTTTTTT.

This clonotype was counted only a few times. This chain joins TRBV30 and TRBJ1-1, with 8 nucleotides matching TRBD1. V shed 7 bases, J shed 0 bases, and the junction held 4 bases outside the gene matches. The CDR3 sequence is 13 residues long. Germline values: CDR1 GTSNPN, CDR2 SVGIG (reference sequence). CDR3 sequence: CAYHRGVNTEAFF. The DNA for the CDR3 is TGTGCCTACCACAGGGGGGTGAACACTGAAGCTTTCTTT.

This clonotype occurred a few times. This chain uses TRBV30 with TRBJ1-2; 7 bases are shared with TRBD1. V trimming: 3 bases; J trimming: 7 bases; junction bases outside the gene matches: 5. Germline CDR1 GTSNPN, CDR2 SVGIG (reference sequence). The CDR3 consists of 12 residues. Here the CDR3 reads CAWSLTGFGYTF. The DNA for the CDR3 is TGTGCCTGGAGCCTGACAGGGTTTGGCTACACCTTC.

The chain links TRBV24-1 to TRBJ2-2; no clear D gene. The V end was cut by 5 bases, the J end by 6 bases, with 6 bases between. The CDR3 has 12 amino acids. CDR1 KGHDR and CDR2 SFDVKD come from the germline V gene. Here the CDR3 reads CATSGGSGELFF. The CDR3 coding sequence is TGTGCCACCAGTGGTGGTTCCGGGGAGCTGTTTTTT.

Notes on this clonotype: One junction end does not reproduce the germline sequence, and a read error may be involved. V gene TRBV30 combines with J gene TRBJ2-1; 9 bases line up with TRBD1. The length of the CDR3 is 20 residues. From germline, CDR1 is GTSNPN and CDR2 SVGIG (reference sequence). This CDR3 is CAWSARTGAVFKSFYNEEFF. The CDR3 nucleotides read TGTGCCTGGAGTGCCCGGACAGGGGCCGTCTTTAAATCCTTCTACAATGAGGAGTTCTTC.

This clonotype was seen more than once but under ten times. CDR3 DNA sequence: TGTGCCAGCAGCTCCACCGGGACAGAAAATTCACCCCTCCACTTT. Amino acids: CASSSTGTENSPLHF. V is TRBV7-2 and J is TRBJ1-6; 7 bases match TRBD1. The junction had 7 bases not matched to a gene; V was cut back by 4 bases and J by 7 bases. There are 15 residues in the CDR3. Germline V CDR1 and CDR2: SGHTA, FQGNSA. Drawing the rest from reference TRBV7-2 and TRBJ1-6, the complete variable domain is GAGVSQSPSNKVTEKGKDVELRCDPISGHTALYWYRQSLGQGLEFLIYFQGNSAPDKSGLPSDRFSAERTGGSVSTLTIQRTQQEDSAVYLCASSSTGTENSPLHFGNGTRLTVT.

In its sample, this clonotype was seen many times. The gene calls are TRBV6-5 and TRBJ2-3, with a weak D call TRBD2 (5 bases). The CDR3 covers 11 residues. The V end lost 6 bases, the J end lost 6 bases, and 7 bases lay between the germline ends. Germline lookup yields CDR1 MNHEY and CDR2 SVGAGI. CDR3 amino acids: CASRLADTQYF. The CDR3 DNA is TGTGCCAGCAGGTTAGCGGATACGCAGTATTTT.

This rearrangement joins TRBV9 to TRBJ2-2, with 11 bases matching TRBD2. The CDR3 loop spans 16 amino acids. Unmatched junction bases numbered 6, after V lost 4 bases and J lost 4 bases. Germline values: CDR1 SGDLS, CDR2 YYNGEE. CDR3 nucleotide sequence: TGTGCCAGCAGCCCCAGTAGCGGGAGGGGCACCGGGGAGCTGTTTTTT. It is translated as CASSPSSGRGTGELFF. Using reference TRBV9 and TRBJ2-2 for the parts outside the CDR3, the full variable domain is DSGVTQTPKHLITATGQRVTLRCSPRSGDLSVYWYQQSLDQGLQFLIQYYNGEERAKGNILERFSAQQFPDLHSELNLSSLELGDSALYFCASSPSSGRGTGELFFGEGSRLTVL.

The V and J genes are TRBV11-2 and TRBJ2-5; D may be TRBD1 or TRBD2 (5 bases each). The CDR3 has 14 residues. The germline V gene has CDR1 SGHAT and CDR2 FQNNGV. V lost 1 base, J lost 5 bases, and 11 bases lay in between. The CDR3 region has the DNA TGTGCCAGCAGCTTAGCGGGGCGAGACGAGACCCAGTACTTC. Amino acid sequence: CASSLAGRDETQYF.

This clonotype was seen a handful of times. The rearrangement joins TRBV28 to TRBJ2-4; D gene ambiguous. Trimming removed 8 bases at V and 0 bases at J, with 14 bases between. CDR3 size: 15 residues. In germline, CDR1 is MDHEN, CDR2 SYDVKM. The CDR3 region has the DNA TGTGCCAGCGCTGGAGCTATTTTAGCCAAAAACATTCAGTACTTC. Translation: CASAGAILAKNIQYF.

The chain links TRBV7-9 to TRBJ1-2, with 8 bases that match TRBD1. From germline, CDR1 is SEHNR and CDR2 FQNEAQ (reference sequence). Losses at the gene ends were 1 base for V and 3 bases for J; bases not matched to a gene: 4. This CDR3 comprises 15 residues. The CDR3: CASSLVGQAHYGYTF. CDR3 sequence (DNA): TGTGCCAGCAGCTTAGTGGGACAGGCTCACTATGGCTACACCTTC.

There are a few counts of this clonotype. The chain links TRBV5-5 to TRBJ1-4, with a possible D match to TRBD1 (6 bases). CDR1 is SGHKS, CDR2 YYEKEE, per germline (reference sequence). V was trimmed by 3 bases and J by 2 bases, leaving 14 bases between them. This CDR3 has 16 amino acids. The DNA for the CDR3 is TGTGCCAGCAGCTCGCCCGGGACAACTACTAATGAAAAACTGTTTTTT. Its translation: CASSSPGTTTNEKLFF.

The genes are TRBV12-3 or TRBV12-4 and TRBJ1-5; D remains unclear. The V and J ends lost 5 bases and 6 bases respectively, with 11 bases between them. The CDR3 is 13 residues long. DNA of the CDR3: TGTGCCAGCAGTCCACTGACCTCTCAGCCCCAGCATTTT. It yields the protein CASSPLTSQPQHF.

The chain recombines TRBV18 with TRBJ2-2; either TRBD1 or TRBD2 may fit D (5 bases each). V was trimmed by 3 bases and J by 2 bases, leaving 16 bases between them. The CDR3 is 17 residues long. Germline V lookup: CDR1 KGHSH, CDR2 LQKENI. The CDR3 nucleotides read TGTGCCAGCTCACCGGTCCTGACACGGGACAACACCGGGGAGCTGTTTTTT. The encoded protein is CASSPVLTRDNTGELFF.

The CDR3 sequence: CASSLFGGGMTDTQYF. In nucleotides, the CDR3 is TGTGCCAGCAGCTTATTCGGGGGCGGAATGACAGATACGCAGTATTTT. The V and J genes are TRBV7-2 and TRBJ2-3, with D perhaps TRBD1 or TRBD2 (6 bases each). CDR3 length equals 16 residues. CDR1 and CDR2 from the germline V gene are SGHTA and FQGNSA. V was trimmed by 2 bases and J by 3 bases, leaving 15 bases between them. The whole variable domain, remainder taken from reference TRBV7-2 and TRBJ2-3, is GAGVSQSPSNKVTEKGKDVELRCDPISGHTALYWYRQSLGQGLEFLIYFQGNSAPDKSGLPSDRFSAERTGGSVSTLTIQRTQQEDSAVYLCASSLFGGGMTDTQYFGPGTRLTVL.

CDR3 loop: CASRSGPPFTGEQFF. The CDR3 DNA sequence: TGTGCCAGCAGAAGCGGCCCTCCTTTTACGGGTGAGCAGTTCTTC. The chain combines TRBV7-2 with TRBJ2-1; D is possibly TRBD2 (5 bases). With 6 bases removed from V and 9 bases from J, the gap between germline ends came to 21 bases. The germline gives CDR1 SGHTA, CDR2 FQGNSA. The CDR3 spans 15 residues.

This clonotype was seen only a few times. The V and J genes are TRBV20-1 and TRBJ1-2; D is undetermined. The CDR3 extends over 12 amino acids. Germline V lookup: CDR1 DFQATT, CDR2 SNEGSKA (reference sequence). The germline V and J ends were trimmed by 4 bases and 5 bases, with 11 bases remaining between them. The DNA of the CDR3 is TGCAGTGCTAAGGACGAGACATATGGCTACACCTTC. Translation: CSAKDETYGYTF.

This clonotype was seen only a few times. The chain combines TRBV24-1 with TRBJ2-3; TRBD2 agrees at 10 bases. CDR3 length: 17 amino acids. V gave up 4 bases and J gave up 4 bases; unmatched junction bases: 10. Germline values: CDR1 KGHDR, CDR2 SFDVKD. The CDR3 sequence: CATSDPSGSGMSDTQYF. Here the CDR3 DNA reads TGTGCCACCAGTGACCCTAGCGGGAGCGGTATGTCAGATACGCAGTATTTT.

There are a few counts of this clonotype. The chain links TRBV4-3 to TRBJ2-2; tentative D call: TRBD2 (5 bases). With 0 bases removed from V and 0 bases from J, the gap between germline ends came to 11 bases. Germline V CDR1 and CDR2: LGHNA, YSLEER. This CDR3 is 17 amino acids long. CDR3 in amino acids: CASSQDSGFPNTGELFF. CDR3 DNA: TGCGCCAGCAGCCAAGACTCGGGGTTTCCGAACACCGGGGAGCTGTTTTTT.

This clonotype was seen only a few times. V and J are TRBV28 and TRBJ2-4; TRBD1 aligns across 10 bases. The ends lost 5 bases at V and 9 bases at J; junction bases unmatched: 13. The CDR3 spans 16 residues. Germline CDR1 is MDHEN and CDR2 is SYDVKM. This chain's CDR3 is CASSQTGGDAPTIQYF. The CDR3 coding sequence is TGTGCCAGCAGTCAGACAGGGGGCGACGCACCAACCATTCAGTACTTC.

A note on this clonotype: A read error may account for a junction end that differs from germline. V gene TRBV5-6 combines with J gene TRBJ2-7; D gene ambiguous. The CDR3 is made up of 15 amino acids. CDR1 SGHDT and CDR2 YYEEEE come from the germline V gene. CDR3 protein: CAISTGLLYHYEQYF. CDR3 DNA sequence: TGTGCCATCAGCACCGGGCTCCTCTACCATTACGAGCAGTACTTC.

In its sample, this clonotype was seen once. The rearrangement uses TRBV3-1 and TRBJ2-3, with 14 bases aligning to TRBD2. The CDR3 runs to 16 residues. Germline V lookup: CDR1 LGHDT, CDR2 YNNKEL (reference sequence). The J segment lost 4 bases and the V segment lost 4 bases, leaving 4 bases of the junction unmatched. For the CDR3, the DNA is TGTGCCAGCAGCCCCTCGACTAGCGGGAGGGCAGATACGCAGTATTTT. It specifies CASSPSTSGRADTQYF.